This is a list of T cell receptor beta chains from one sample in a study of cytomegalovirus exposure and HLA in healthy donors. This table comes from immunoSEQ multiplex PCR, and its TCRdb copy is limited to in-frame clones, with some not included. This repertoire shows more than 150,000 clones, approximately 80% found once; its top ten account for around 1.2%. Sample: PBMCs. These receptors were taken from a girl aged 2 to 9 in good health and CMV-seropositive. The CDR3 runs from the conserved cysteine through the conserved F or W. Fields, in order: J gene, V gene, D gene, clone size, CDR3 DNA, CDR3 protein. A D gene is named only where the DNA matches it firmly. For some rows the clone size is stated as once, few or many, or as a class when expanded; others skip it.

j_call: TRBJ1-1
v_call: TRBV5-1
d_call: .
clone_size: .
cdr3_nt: TGCGCCAGCAGCTTGGGGCTGACCCGACAGATAAACACTGAAGCTTTCTTT
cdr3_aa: CASSLGLTRQINTEAFF

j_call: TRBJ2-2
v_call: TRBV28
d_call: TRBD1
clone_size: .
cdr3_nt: TGTGCCAGCAGCCGATCAACAGGGGTAACCGGGGAGCTGTTTTTT
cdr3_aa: CASSRSTGVTGELFF

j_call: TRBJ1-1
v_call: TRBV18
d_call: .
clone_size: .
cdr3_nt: TGTGCCAGCTCACCCAGAGGGCCCAATATGAACACTGAAGCTTTCTTT
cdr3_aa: CASSPRGPNMNTEAFF

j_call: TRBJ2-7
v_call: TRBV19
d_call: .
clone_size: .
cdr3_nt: TGTGCCAGTAGTATAAGGCTGGCTAGCATCTACGAGCAGTACTTC
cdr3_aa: CASSIRLASIYEQYF

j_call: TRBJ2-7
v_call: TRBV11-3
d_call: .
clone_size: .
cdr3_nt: TGTGCCAGCAGCTTAGAGGGCGTCTACGAGCAGTACTTC
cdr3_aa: CASSLEGVYEQYF

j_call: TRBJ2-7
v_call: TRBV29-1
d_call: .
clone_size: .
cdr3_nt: TGCAGCGTTCAAAGGGGGGCGGGAGCCAGCTCCTACGAGCAGTACTTC
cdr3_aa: CSVQRGAGASSYEQYF

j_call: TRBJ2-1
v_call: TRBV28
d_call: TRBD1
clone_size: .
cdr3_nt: TGTGCCAGCAGTGTCAGGGGGAATGAGCAGTTCTTC
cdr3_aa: CASSVRGNEQFF

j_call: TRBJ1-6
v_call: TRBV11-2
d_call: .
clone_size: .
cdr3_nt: TGTGCCAGCAGCTTAGATATCAATTCACCCCTCCACTTT
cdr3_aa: CASSLDINSPLHF

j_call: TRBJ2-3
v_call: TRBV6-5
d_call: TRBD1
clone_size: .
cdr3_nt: TGTGCCAGCAGATACACCGGGACAGGAGCCGGGGATACGCAGTATTTT
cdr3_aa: CASRYTGTGAGDTQYF

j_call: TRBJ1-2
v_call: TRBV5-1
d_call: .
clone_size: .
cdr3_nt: TGCGCCAGCAGCCCTACGAGGGGGACCTATGGCTACACCTTC
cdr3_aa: CASSPTRGTYGYTF

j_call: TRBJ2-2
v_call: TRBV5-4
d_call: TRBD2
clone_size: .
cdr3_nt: TGTGCCAGCAGCTTGGGACTAGCGGGAGTGAACACCGGGGAGCTGTTTTTT
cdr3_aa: CASSLGLAGVNTGELFF

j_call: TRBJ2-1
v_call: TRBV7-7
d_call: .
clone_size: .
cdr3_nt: TGTGCCAGCAGCTTAGCTGGCCGCTACAATGAGCAGTTCTTC
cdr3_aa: CASSLAGRYNEQFF

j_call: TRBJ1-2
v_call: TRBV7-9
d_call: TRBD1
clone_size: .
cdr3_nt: TGTGCCAGCAGCTTAGCAGAGACAGGGTCGACCTATGGCTACACCTTC
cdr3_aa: CASSLAETGSTYGYTF

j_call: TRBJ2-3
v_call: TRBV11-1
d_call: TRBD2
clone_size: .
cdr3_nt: TGTGCCAGCAGGCCTAGCGGGGGCACAGATACGCAGTATTTT
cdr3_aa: CASRPSGGTDTQYF

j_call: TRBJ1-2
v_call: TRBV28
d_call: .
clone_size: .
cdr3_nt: TGTGCCAGCAGTTTCCCAGGCGATGGCTACACCTTC
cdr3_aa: CASSFPGDGYTF

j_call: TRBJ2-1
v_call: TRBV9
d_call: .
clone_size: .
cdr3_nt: TGTGCCAGCAGCGTAGGCGCCTCCTGGCGGGATGAGCAGTTCTTC
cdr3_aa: CASSVGASWRDEQFF

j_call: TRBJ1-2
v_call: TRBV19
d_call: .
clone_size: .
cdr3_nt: TGTGCCAGTACCCTCACGGGGGGGAAGAAGGATGGCTACACCTTC
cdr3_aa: CASTLTGGKKDGYTF

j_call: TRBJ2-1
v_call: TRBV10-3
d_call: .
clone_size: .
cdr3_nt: TGTGCCATCAGTAATGCGGTGGATGAGCAGTTCTTC
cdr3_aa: CAISNAVDEQFF

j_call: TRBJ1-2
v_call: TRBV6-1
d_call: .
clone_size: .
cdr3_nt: TGTGCCAGCAGTGAAGCGCACGGGTTCTATGGCTACACCTTC
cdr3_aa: CASSEAHGFYGYTF

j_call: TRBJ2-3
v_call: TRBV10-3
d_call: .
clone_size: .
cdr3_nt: TGTGCCATCAGCGACTCCTTTACAGATACGCAGTATTTT
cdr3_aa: CAISDSFTDTQYF

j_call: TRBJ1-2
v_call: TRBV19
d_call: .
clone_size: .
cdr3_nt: TGTGCCAGCACATCGGGGGGCAACTATGGCTACACCTTC
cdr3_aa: CASTSGGNYGYTF

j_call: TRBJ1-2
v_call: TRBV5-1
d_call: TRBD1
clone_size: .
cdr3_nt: TGCGCCAGCAGCTCGGTCCTAGCGGGACAGGGGGCGGACTATGGCTACACCTTC
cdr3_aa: CASSSVLAGQGADYGYTF

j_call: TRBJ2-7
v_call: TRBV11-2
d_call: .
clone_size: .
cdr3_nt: TGTGCCAGCAGCTCGAGCTCCTACGAGCAGTACTTC
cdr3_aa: CASSSSSYEQYF

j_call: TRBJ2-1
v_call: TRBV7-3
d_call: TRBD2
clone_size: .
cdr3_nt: TGTGCCAGCAGCTTAAAGGCTAGCGGGAGGGATGAGCAGTTCTTC
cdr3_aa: CASSLKASGRDEQFF

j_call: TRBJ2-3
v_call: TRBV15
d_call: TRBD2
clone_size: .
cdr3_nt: TGTGCCACCTCTCCGGGACTAGCGGGCACAGATACGCAGTATTTT
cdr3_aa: CATSPGLAGTDTQYF

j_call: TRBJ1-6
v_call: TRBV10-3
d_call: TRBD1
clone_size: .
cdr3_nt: TGTGCCATCAGGGAGCCCACAGGGGATAATTCACCCCTCCACTTT
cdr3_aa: CAIREPTGDNSPLHF

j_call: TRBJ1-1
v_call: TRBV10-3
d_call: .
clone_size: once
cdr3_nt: TGTGCCATCAGTGAGAGAACAGGCCTAGATACTGAAGCTTTCTTT
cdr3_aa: CAISERTGLDTEAFF

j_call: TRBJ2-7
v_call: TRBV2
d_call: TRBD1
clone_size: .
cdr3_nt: TGTGCCAGCGGGGGGTATACAGGGGGCTACGAGCAGTACTTC
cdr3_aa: CASGGYTGGYEQYF

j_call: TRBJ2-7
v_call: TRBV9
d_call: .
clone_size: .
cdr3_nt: TGTGCCAGCAGCGTAGGGGCCGGAATGGGTGAGCAGTACTTC
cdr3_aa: CASSVGAGMGEQYF